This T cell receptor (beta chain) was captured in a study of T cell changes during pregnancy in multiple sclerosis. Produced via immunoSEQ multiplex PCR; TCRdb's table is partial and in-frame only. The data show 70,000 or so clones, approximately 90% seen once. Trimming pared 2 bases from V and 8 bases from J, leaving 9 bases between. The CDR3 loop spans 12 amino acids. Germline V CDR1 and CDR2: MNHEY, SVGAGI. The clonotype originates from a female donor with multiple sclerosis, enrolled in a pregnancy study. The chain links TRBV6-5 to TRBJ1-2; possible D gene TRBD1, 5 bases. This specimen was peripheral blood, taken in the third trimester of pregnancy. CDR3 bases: TGTGCCAGCAGTTACGGGGGGATCGGCTACACCTTC. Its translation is CASSYGGIGYTF.